This record concerns one TCR beta chain sequence. This clone was seen a handful of times. No antigen is known for it. No base quality information exists; no much larger clone differs at one position. The data are from a study of blood T cell repertoires in COVID-19 (TCRdb year 2020). Turning to the overall study: The collaborator samples originated in the United States, Italy and Spain and spanned the acute and convalescent phases of COVID-19. The material from the prospective study consisted of cDNA or gDNA derived from T cells, B-cell-depleted T cells, or PBMCs. The dataset comprised deeply sampled blood TCRbeta repertoires from subjects exposed to, actively infected with, or recovered from COVID-19. The repertoires were released in a freely available public database meant as a resource for research on the immune response to SARS-CoV-2. The samples were drawn from two sources: the first 160 participants of the ongoing ImmuneRACE study, and some 1,300 subjects contributed by 6 global collaborators. Sample metadata almost always included a de-identified subject ID, COVID-19 status, age in years and sex. Where available, HLA class I and class II types were taken from metadata supplied by the sample provider and were not determined by assay-based typing.

Study-wide conclusions, independent of this receptor: How much clinical and demographic metadata was included differed by source and by participant, and the metadata was provided uncurated.

Via the germline V gene, CDR1 is SNHLY and CDR2 FYNNEI. The V and J ends are trimmed by 5 bases and 0 bases, leaving 11 bases between them. Including cysteine and phenylalanine, the CDR3 has 15 amino acids. Only CDR3 DNA is held: 45 bases, read in frame from base 1. Each collaborating institution followed its own protocols to collect whole blood in K2EDTA tubes. Collaborator samples were shipped for TCRbeta analysis as frozen whole blood, isolated PBMCs, or DNA extracted from either sample type. TCRbeta CDR3 regions were amplified from genomic DNA by means of the immunoSEQ Assay, a bias-controlled multiplex PCR. The authors processed their data as follows. The number of nucleated cells in each sample was estimated by amplification of reference gene primers within the assay. Sequence reads were collapsed and filtered to measure the absolute abundance of every unique TCRbeta CDR3 rearrangement. For each sample, productive Simpson clonality was calculated as the square root of Simpson's diversity index over productive rearrangements. TCRdb retrieved this table from immuneACCESS and kept in-frame rearrangements only. Not all clones are present; in checked studies, unresolved V genes account for under half, and no reason is known for the remainder. V and J calls plus clone size are reproduced from that table; the DNA served to infer D and trimming. The sample table contains approximately 110,000 clones; only one count was recorded for 86% of them. In total, the top ten clones hold 5% to 6% of the sample.

This chain joins TRBV2 to TRBJ1-5; a weak D assignment points to TRBD1 (5 bases agree). The clonotype was recovered from a human donor in a cohort sampled during active COVID-19. Sequencing input: peripheral blood. The CDR3 in this case is CASSRGSNSNQPQHF. The sequenced DNA: TGTGCCAGCAGTCGGGGGTCTAATAGCAATCAGCCCCAGCATTTT.